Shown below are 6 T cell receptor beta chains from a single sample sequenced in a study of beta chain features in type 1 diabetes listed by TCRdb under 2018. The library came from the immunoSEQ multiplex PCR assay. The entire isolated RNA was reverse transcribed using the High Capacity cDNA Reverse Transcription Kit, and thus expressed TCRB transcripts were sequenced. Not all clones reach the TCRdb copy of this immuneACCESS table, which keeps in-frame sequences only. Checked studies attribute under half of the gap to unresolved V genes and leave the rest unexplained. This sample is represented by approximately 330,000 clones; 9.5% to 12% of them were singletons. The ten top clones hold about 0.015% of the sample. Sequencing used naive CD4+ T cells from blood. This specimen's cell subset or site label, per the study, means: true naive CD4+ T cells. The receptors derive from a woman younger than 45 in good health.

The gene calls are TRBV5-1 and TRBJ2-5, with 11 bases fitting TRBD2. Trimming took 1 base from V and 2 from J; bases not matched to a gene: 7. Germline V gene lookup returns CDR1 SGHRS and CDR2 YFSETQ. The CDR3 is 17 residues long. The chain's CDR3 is CASSLILAGGNQETQYF. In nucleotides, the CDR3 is TGCGCCAGCAGCTTGATCCTAGCGGGAGGAAATCAAGAGACCCAGTACTTC.

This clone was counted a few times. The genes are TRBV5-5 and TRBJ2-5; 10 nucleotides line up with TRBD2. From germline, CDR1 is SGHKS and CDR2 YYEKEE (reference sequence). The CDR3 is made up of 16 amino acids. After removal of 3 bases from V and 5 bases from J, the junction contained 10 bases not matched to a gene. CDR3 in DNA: TGTGCCAGCAGCTCGACTAGCGGGCCCCGAGGGGAGACCCAGTACTTC. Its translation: CASSSTSGPRGETQYF.

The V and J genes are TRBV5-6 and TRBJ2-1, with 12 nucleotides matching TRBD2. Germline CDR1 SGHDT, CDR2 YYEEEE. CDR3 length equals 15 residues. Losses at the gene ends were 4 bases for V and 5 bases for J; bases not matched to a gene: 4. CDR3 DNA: TGTGCCAGCAGCGTCCTAGCGGGAGGGAACAATGAGCAGTTCTTC. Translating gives CASSVLAGGNNEQFF.

The CDR3 loop reads CASSLQRLTAGGYEQYF. For the CDR3, the DNA is TGTGCCAGCAGTTTACAACGTTTGACGGCGGGAGGCTACGAGCAGTACTTC. This chain connects TRBV28 to TRBJ2-7, with TRBD2 identical over 8 bases. Germline trimming cut 2 bases from V and 3 bases from J; bases unmatched to any gene: 12. Looked up from germline, CDR1 is MDHEN and CDR2 is SYDVKM. CDR3 size: 17 residues.

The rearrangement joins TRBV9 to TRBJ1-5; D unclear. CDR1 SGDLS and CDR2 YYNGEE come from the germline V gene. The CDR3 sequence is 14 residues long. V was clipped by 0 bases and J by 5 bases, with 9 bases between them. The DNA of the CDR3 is TGTGCCAGCAGCGTAGATGGAGTAGATCAGCCCCAGCATTTT. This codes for CASSVDGVDQPQHF.

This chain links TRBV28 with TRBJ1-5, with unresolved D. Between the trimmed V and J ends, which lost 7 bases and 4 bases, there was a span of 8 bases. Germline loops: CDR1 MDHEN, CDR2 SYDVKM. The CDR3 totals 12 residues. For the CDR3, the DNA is TGTGCCAGCAATTCCGCGAATCAGCCCCAGCATTTT. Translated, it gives CASNSANQPQHF.